A selection of T cell receptor beta chains follows, all from one sample in a study of cytomegalovirus exposure and HLA in healthy donors. TCRdb's table, derived via immunoSEQ multiplex PCR, lists solely in-frame clones and lacks some. The table lists approximately 150,000 clones, 84% of them singletons, with about 4.9% in the top ten. Sequencing used PBMCs. The origin of the receptors is a man younger than 30 in good health and CMV-seronegative. Each CDR3 is given with its conserved first and last residue. A D gene is named only where the DNA matches it firmly. Size tells how often a clone was seen (once, few, many) or the class of an expanded clone, and some rows leave it out.

.,TRBJ2-1,.,TRBV6-6,CASGRWEQFF,TGTGCCAGCGGCAGGTGGGAGCAGTTCTTC
.,TRBJ2-7,.,TRBV29-1,CSAGALSRGEQYF,TGCAGCGCAGGGGCACTATCAAGGGGGGAGCAGTACTTC
.,TRBJ2-1,.,TRBV7-8,CASSLFPGSIDEQFF,TGTGCCAGCAGCTTATTTCCAGGGTCAATTGATGAGCAGTTCTTC
.,TRBJ1-5,few,TRBV19,CASRTNQGQPQHF,TGTGCCAGTAGGACAAATCAGGGACAGCCCCAGCATTTT
TRBD1,TRBJ2-1,.,TRBV28,CASRDPGGEQFF,TGTGCCAGCAGGGATCCAGGGGGCGAGCAGTTCTTC
.,TRBJ2-5,.,TRBV2,CASVGAARETQYF,TGTGCCAGTGTCGGAGCCGCACGAGAGACCCAGTACTTC
.,TRBJ1-5,.,TRBV9,CASSTGPNQPQHF,TGTGCCAGCAGTACAGGGCCCAATCAGCCCCAGCATTTT
.,TRBJ1-1,few,TRBV18,CASSPTAAGNTEAFF,TGTGCCAGCTCACCAACAGCAGCGGGGAACACTGAAGCTTTCTTT
.,TRBJ2-5,.,TRBV10-3,CAISGQTQETQYF,TGTGCCATCAGTGGGCAGACACAAGAGACCCAGTACTTC
.,TRBJ1-5,.,TRBV28,CASLVSSRNQPQHF,TGTGCCAGCTTGGTTAGTTCCCGCAATCAGCCCCAGCATTTT
TRBD1,TRBJ2-3,once,TRBV4-3,CASSTAGTGDDTQYF,TGCGCCAGCAGCACTGCGGGGACAGGGGACGATACGCAGTATTTT
.,TRBJ1-2,few,TRBV2,CASSGQNYGYTF,TGTGCCAGCAGTGGACAGAACTATGGCTACACCTTC
TRBD1,TRBJ2-7,.,TRBV6-1,CASSAPDRGLYEQYF,TGTGCCAGCAGTGCCCCCGACAGGGGTCTATACGAGCAGTACTTC
TRBD1,TRBJ2-7,.,TRBV27,CATAQGSTYEQYF,TGTGCCACCGCACAGGGGTCCACCTACGAGCAGTACTTC
.,TRBJ1-1,once,TRBV7-9,CASRPRSGRGDTEAFF,TGTGCCAGCAGGCCGAGATCGGGACGGGGGGACACTGAAGCTTTCTTT
TRBD2,TRBJ2-3,.,TRBV27,CASSFRLAGGGSDTQYF,TGTGCCAGCAGTTTTCGACTAGCGGGAGGGGGGTCAGATACGCAGTATTTT
.,TRBJ2-5,once,TRBV6-6,CASSYTTLTQETQYF,TGTGCCAGCAGTTACACGACACTGACACAAGAGACCCAGTACTTC
.,TRBJ2-2,.,TRBV5-6,CASSPLRGELFF,TGTGCCAGCAGCCCCCTACGGGGGGAGCTGTTTTTT
.,TRBJ2-7,once,TRBV23-1,CASSQLSQGSWFRF,TGCGCCAGCAGTCAATTAAGCCAGGGGAGCTGGTTCCGCTTC
.,TRBJ2-7,once,TRBV5-1,CASGHDEQYF,TGCGCCAGCGGGCACGACGAGCAGTACTTC
.,TRBJ1-2,few,TRBV28,CASSSTGWGYTF,TGTGCCAGCAGTTCTACAGGGTGGGGCTACACCTTC
.,TRBJ2-7,few,TRBV7-9,CAVEGEGTYEQYF,TGTGCCGTAGAGGGGGAGGGGACCTACGAGCAGTACTTC
.,TRBJ1-1,.,TRBV7-9,CASSELTEAFF,TGTGCCAGCAGCGAACTCACTGAAGCTTTCTTT
.,TRBJ2-7,.,TRBV6-1,CASRVFRGLKEQYF,TGTGCCAGCAGGGTCTTTAGGGGTCTAAAGGAGCAGTACTTC
TRBD1,TRBJ1-3,.,TRBV5-5,CASSRTGPSGNTIYF,TGTGCCAGCAGCAGGACAGGCCCCTCTGGAAACACCATATATTTT
TRBD1,TRBJ2-2,.,TRBV5-1,CASRPDRAPNTGELFF,TGCGCCAGCAGACCGGACAGGGCCCCGAACACCGGGGAGCTGTTTTTT
.,TRBJ1-1,once,TRBV29-1,CSVEFILHTEAFF,TGCAGCGTTGAATTTATCCTCCACACTGAAGCTTTCTTT
.,TRBJ1-1,.,TRBV2,CASSRTANTEAFF,TGTGCCAGCAGTCGGACAGCGAACACTGAAGCTTTCTTT
.,TRBJ1-6,once,TRBV7-6,CASSLRTDNNSPLHF,TGTGCCAGCAGCTTAAGGACAGATAATAATTCACCCCTCCACTTT
TRBD1,TRBJ1-2,.,TRBV5-5,CASSGQGEKNYGYTF,TGTGCCAGCAGCGGACAGGGGGAGAAGAACTATGGCTACACCTTC
TRBD2,TRBJ2-7,.,TRBV5-1,CASSLSGLGSYEQYF,TGCGCCAGCAGCTTGTCGGGACTAGGATCCTACGAGCAGTACTTC
.,TRBJ2-1,.,TRBV28,CASSSPSSYNEQFF,TGTGCCAGCAGTTCCCCGAGCTCCTACAATGAGCAGTTCTTC
.,TRBJ2-7,.,TRBV28,CASSLLGTDGGRQYF,TGTGCCAGCAGTCTCCTCGGGACAGACGGAGGGAGGCAGTACTTC
.,TRBJ2-1,.,TRBV15,CATSRGGVAANNEQFF,TGTGCCACCAGCAGAGGCGGGGTAGCAGCTAACAATGAGCAGTTCTTC
TRBD1,TRBJ1-5,.,TRBV19,CASNLRQGNQPQHF,TGTGCCAGTAATTTACGACAGGGTAACCAGCCCCAGCATTTT
TRBD1,TRBJ1-2,.,TRBV4-1,CASSQDSAGGTYGYTF,TGCGCCAGCAGCCAAGATTCGGCAGGGGGGACCTATGGCTACACCTTC
TRBD1,TRBJ2-3,.,TRBV18,CASSYGQGSTDTQYF,TGTGCCAGCTCTTACGGACAGGGGAGCACAGATACGCAGTATTTT
TRBD2,TRBJ2-1,.,TRBV30,CAWSPLAGDYNEQFF,TGTGCCTGGAGTCCGCTAGCGGGGGACTACAATGAGCAGTTCTTC
TRBD1,TRBJ2-5,.,TRBV7-9,CASSYRQGWQETQYF,TGTGCCAGCAGCTACCGACAGGGATGGCAAGAGACCCAGTACTTC
.,TRBJ1-5,.,TRBV25-1,CASSDESSNQPQHF,TGTGCCAGCAGTGATGAGAGTAGCAATCAGCCCCAGCATTTT
TRBD2,TRBJ2-7,.,TRBV7-9,CASSSPQNSGRASSYEQYF,TGTGCCAGCAGCTCCCCCCAAAATAGCGGGAGGGCGAGCTCCTACGAGCAGTACTTC
TRBD1,TRBJ2-2,.,TRBV5-1,CASSVTGTVNTGELFF,TGCGCCAGCAGCGTCACCGGGACAGTGAACACCGGGGAGCTGTTTTTT